These 16 T cell receptor beta chains share one sample of origin, sequenced in a study of pediatric ulcerative colitis. Only in-frame clones appear in the TCRdb table, and some are missing; sequencing was by immunoSEQ multiplex PCR. The profile shows around 64,000 clones, 86% of them singletons. The sample comprised blood. The receptors originated from a boy aged 5-17 years with severe ulcerative colitis.

The chain combines TRBV11-1 with TRBJ2-3, with D hard to call. Per the germline V gene, CDR1 is SGHAT and CDR2 is FQDESV (reference sequence). The length of the CDR3 is 12 residues. The V end was cut by 2 bases, the J end by 4 bases, with 4 bases between. The CDR3 spells CASSLLSDTQYF. The DNA for the CDR3 is TGTGCCAGCAGCTTATTGTCAGATACGCAGTATTTT.

This clone was detected once. V usage is TRBV6-5 and J usage is TRBJ2-2, with D uncertain. From germline, CDR1 is MNHEY and CDR2 SVGAGI. CDR3 size: 11 residues. V dropped 6 bases and J dropped 8 bases, with 7 bases sitting between them. CDR3: CASRESGELFF. The DNA of the CDR3 is TGTGCCAGCAGGGAGTCGGGGGAGCTGTTTTTT.

This chain uses TRBV2 with TRBJ1-1; no firm D call. Deletions cut 6 bases from V and 1 base from J, with 9 bases between. CDR1 and CDR2 from the germline V gene are SNHLY and FYNNEI. The CDR3 runs to 13 residues. In DNA, the CDR3 is TGTGCCAGCAGCGGGCCCTCGAACACTGAAGCTTTCTTT. Translation: CASSGPSNTEAFF.

This clone has just one count. V is TRBV19 and J is TRBJ2-3; no clear D gene. CDR3 length: 15 residues. Germline V gene sequence: CDR1 LNHDA, CDR2 SQIVND (reference sequence). Deletions cut 7 bases from V and 2 bases from J, with 16 bases between. The CDR3 DNA follows: TGTGCCAGTATAGGGATCAAATGGGTCACAGATACGCAGTATTTT. It yields the protein CASIGIKWVTDTQYF. The full variable domain, with the rest looked up from reference TRBV19 and TRBJ2-3, is DGGITQSPKYLFRKEGQNVTLSCEQNLNHDAMYWYRQDPGQGLRLIYYSQIVNDFQKGDIAEGYSVSREKKESFPLTVTSAQKNPTAFYLCASIGIKWVTDTQYFGPGTRLTVL.

This rearrangement joins TRBV27 to TRBJ2-7; D is ambiguous. V was pared by 5 bases and J by 2 bases, with 7 bases between. The CDR3 has 12 amino acids. Germline CDR1 MNHEY, CDR2 SMNVEV (reference sequence). CDR3 loop: CASSANTYEQYF. The CDR3 DNA reads as TGTGCCAGCAGTGCAAACACCTACGAGCAGTACTTC.

V and J are TRBV7-2 and TRBJ2-3; 11 bases are a match to TRBD2. This CDR3 has 15 amino acids. V shed 3 bases, J shed 3 bases, and the junction held 2 bases outside the gene matches. Per the germline V gene, CDR1 is SGHTA and CDR2 is FQGNSA. CDR3 residues: CASSFSGGGTDTQYF. The DNA for the CDR3 is TGTGCCAGCAGCTTTAGCGGGGGGGGGACAGATACGCAGTATTTT.

The CDR3 spells CASSNKRKNEKLFF. The CDR3 bases are TGTGCCAGCAGCAATAAAAGGAAAAATGAAAAACTGTTTTTT. This chain connects TRBV21-1 to TRBJ1-4. TRBV21-1 is termed a pseudogene. The CDR3 has 14 amino acids.

The chain employs TRBV30 and TRBJ1-2; tentatively, D is TRBD1 (5 bases). The CDR3 is 12 amino acids. Germline lookup yields CDR1 GTSNPN and CDR2 SVGIG (reference sequence). The V end was cut by 3 bases, the J end by 4 bases, with 9 bases between. This CDR3 reads CAWSGRAYGYTF. CDR3 DNA: TGTGCCTGGAGCGGCAGGGCCTATGGCTACACCTTC.

The CDR3 DNA follows: TGTGCCAGCAGCTTCCCGGGGAGCTCCTACAATGAGCAGTTCTTC. This codes for CASSFPGSSYNEQFF. V gene TRBV7-9 combines with J gene TRBJ2-1; D is possibly TRBD2 (5 bases). The germline CDR1 and CDR2 sequences are SEHNR and FQNEAQ (reference sequence). This CDR3 has 15 residues. With 3 bases removed from V and 0 bases from J, the gap between germline ends came to 9 bases.

The J gene is TRBJ2-5, the V gene TRBV12-5, with no clear D. The V gene lost 2 bases and the J gene lost 9 bases, with 7 bases spanning the gap. Germline CDR1 and CDR2: LGHNT and FRNRAP. This CDR3 is 11 amino acids long. The CDR3 nucleotides read TGTGCTAGTGGTTTGATGGCCTCCCAGTACTTC. Translated, it gives CASGLMASQYF.

The V call is TRBV5-1, the J call TRBJ2-7; 11 nucleotides line up with TRBD2. Unmatched junction bases numbered 2, after V lost 2 bases and J lost 4 bases. CDR3 size: 14 residues. In germline, CDR1 is SGHRS, CDR2 YFSETQ. DNA for the CDR3: TGCGCCAGCAGCTTACTAGCGGGAGTATACGAGCAGTACTTC. It encodes CASSLLAGVYEQYF.

This sequence joins TRBV7-9 and TRBJ1-5, with unresolved D. This CDR3 is built from 14 residues. Trimming stripped 5 bases from V and 0 bases from J, with 8 bases between. Germline CDR1 is SEHNR and CDR2 is FQNEAQ (reference sequence). CDR3: CASSPQGSNQPQHF. The CDR3 nucleotides read TGTGCCAGCAGCCCGCAAGGTAGCAATCAGCCCCAGCATTTT. Full variable domain (remainder filled in from reference TRBV7-9 and TRBJ1-5): DTGVSQNPRHKITKRGQNVTFRCDPISEHNRLYWYRQTLGQGPEFLTYFQNEAQLEKSRLLSDRFSAERPKGSFSTLEIQRTEQGDSAMYLCASSPQGSNQPQHFGDGTRLSIL.

This chain joins TRBV5-1 and TRBJ2-1, with TRBD2 matching 9 bases. The CDR3 contains 16 residues. Germline assignment: CDR1 SGHRS and CDR2 YFSETQ. Trimming took 3 bases from V and 9 from J; bases not matched to a gene: 13. In DNA, the CDR3 is TGCGCCAGCAGCTGGGGACTAGCAGGAGGTGAGGGTGAGCAGTTCTTC. Protein: CASSWGLAGGEGEQFF.

The chain employs TRBV5-1 and TRBJ2-7, with a possible D match to TRBD2 (5 bases). Trimming removed 4 bases from V and 4 bases from J, with 21 bases in between. CDR1 is SGHRS, CDR2 YFSETQ, per germline. The CDR3 totals 16 residues. Here the CDR3 reads CASSGGHTGSTYEQYF. The CDR3 DNA is TGCGCCAGCAGCGGAGGTCATACGGGGTCGACGTACGAGCAGTACTTC.

This sequence joins TRBV12-5 and TRBJ2-3; D might be TRBD1 (6 bases). Germline V CDR1 and CDR2: LGHNT, FRNRAP. V lost 0 bases and J 2 bases, leaving 30 bases between the germline ends. This CDR3 is 22 amino acids long. The CDR3 loop reads CASGLVVVSGVTLEPYTDTQYF. The CDR3 DNA reads as TGTGCTAGTGGTTTGGTAGTGGTGTCAGGGGTAACTTTGGAGCCCTACACAGATACGCAGTATTTT.

The V gene is TRBV19, the J gene TRBJ1-4; 7 bases match TRBD1. Germline loops: CDR1 LNHDA, CDR2 SQIVND (reference sequence). There are 17 residues in the CDR3. Trimming at V came to 4 bases and at J to 2 bases, leaving 10 bases not matched to a gene. The CDR3 region is CASSRGGLGQTNEKLFF. Here the CDR3 DNA reads TGTGCCAGTAGTAGAGGGGGTCTGGGACAGACTAATGAAAAACTGTTTTTT.